These T cell receptor beta chains were read from a single sample in a study of blood T cell repertoires in COVID-19. Assay: immunoSEQ multiplex PCR; the TCRdb copy retains only in-frame clones and omits some. This table has hundreds of thousands of clones, 86% appearing once. The sample taken for sequencing was peripheral blood. Source of these receptors: a woman in her fifties or sixties with COVID-19, enrolled during active disease. Both conserved end residues are part of each CDR3. The D gene is left open where the match is weak. Only some rows state a clone size, as once, few, many or a class for expanded clones.

v_gene	abundance	d_gene	j_gene	CDR3nt	CDR3aa
TRBV9	-	TRBD2	TRBJ2-5	TGTGCCAGCAGCCCAGTGGGGGGGCAAGAGACCCAGTACTTC	CASSPVGGQETQYF
TRBV7-2	-	TRBD1	TRBJ1-2	TGTGCCAGCAGCTCCCAGACAGGGTTTGGCTACACCTTC	CASSSQTGFGYTF
TRBV30	-	TRBD1	TRBJ2-6	TGTGCCTGGAGTCGACAGGGGTATTTCTCTGGGGCCAACGTCCTGACTTTC	CAWSRQGYFSGANVLTF
TRBV4-1	-	TRBD1	TRBJ1-1	TGCGCCAGCAGCCAAGATCAGGGAACAGGGGACACTGAAGCTTTCTTT	CASSQDQGTGDTEAFF
TRBV7-7	-	TRBD1	TRBJ2-1	TGTGCCAGCAGCCCCTCCGGGACAGGGGTTGAGCAGTTCTTC	CASSPSGTGVEQFF
TRBV2	-	TRBD1	TRBJ2-7	TGTGCCAGCAACTACGTAGGGACAGCCTACTTC	CASNYVGTAYF
TRBV12-3/TRBV12-4	-	-	TRBJ2-2	TGTGCCAGCAGATACAGGTCCGGGGAGCTGTTTTTT	CASRYRSGELFF
TRBV3-1/TRBV3-2	-	TRBD1	TRBJ2-7	TGTGCCAGCAGCCTGGGACAGGGGTTAGGCGAGCAGTACTTC	CASSLGQGLGEQYF
TRBV5-1	-	-	TRBJ1-5	TGCGCCAGCAGCTTAGGGGGTGGGAATCAGCCCCAGCATTTT	CASSLGGGNQPQHF
TRBV5-1	-	-	TRBJ1-2	TGCGCCAGCAGCTCACAGGGAAACTATGGCTACACCTTC	CASSSQGNYGYTF
TRBV2	-	-	TRBJ2-2	TGTGCCAGCAGTGAAAGCTACACCGGGGAGCTGTTTTTT	CASSESYTGELFF
TRBV5-1	-	TRBD2	TRBJ2-5	TGCGCCAGCAGCCCCAATCGGGGACTAGGCCAAGAGACCCAGTACTTC	CASSPNRGLGQETQYF
TRBV9	once	TRBD1	TRBJ1-6	TGTGCCAGCAGCGCCAGACAGGGGTCGAGCTCCTATAATTCACCCCTCCACTTT	CASSARQGSSSYNSPLHF
TRBV7-9	-	TRBD1	TRBJ2-7	TGTGCCAGCAGCAGCGCAAACCGGACAGGTTTTCACGAGCAGTACTTC	CASSSANRTGFHEQYF
TRBV10-1	-	-	TRBJ2-2	TGCGCCAGCAGTGAGTCGAGGGGGGGCGCCGGGGAGCTGTTTTTT	CASSESRGGAGELFF